This T cell receptor (beta chain) was obtained from a study of response to subunit inactivated influenza vaccine. Trimming took off 0 bases at V and 4 bases at J, with 10 bases between the two ends. The CDR3 totals 14 residues. Germline V gene sequence: CDR1 SGHRS, CDR2 YFSETQ. Broader study findings: That few new T cells are recruited by each seasonal influenza vaccination was the authors' suggestion.

MiXCR, run by TCRdb on the RT-PCR reads, gives a single entry per CDR3 protein. The table shows about 520,000 distinct CDR3 sequences, with over 25% occurring only once. This clonotype was counted a few times. Its target is unknown. The specimen comprised CD4+ T cells sorted from PBMCs, sampled about 5 days after vaccination. The receptor comes from a man aged 50-59 years who received an inactivated influenza vaccine. The chain recombines TRBV5-1 with TRBJ1-2; D not resolved. CDR3 coding DNA: TGCGCCAGCAGCTTGGGAACGATCAGCTATGGCTACACCTTC. As protein: CASSLGTISYGYTF.